This TCR beta chain came from a study of read filtering for tumor transcriptome and immune sequencing. The wider study: 8 patients were R-ISS I, some 15 were R-ISS II, over 5 were R-ISS III.

This clonotype showed up many times. The antigen remains undetermined. The library was built from roughly 400 ng RNA with molecular barcoded adaptors for alpha/delta and beta/gamma chains. TCRdb re-called the reads with MiXCR, one entry per CDR3 protein. The repertoire holds under 150,000 distinct CDR3 sequences, roughly an eighth seen once, with 6.5% to 9% in the top ten. CDR3 length equals 14 residues. V shed 7 bases and J 6 bases; nucleotides not matched to a gene: 8. CDR1 is SGHTA, CDR2 FQGNSA, per germline. General study findings and limits: The CD138-negative fraction was mixed bone marrow immune cells, not pure T cells. Compared with RNA-seq, IR-seq gave much higher clonotype depth and reliability. In IR-seq, single-read clonotypes were 75% to 90% of clonotypes but approximately 4% of reads.

The chain has TRBV7-2 and TRBJ1-2, with 10 bases matching TRBD1. The sample taken for sequencing was a population of CD138-negative cells sorted from bone marrow. This receptor was taken from a donor at least 40 years old with multiple myeloma. This CDR3 is CASTEPGQGNGYTF. As DNA, the CDR3 is TGTGCCAGCACGGAGCCGGGACAGGGGAATGGCTACACCTTC.